This record looks at one T cell receptor (beta chain) sequence and its context. The antigen is not known. Sorted-subset replicate PCR reactions contained 200 to 250 ng DNA, corresponding to tens of thousands of T cell genomes. The repertoire was sequenced with immunoSEQ multiplex PCR; TCRdb's copy has only in-frame clones and lacks some. The table records approximately 740,000 clones, over 90% of them present only once. The data originate from a study of shared clonotypes between healthy human individuals. Regarding the study as a whole: Estimated richness values were generally larger in naive subsets than in memory subsets. Apart from blood, nothing was sampled; tissue repertoires likely differ. Against clonotypes common to all four donors, non-shared ones had lower generation probabilities.

V was pared by 2 bases and J by 11 bases, with 8 bases of the junction left unmatched. CDR1 is ENHRY and CDR2 is SYGVKD in the germline V gene. The CDR3 has 13 amino acids. CD45RO-negative CD8 cells positively selected for CCR7 made up the naive population, which excluded terminally differentiated effector memory CD45RA+ cells. Sequencing was done on a sample of naive CD8+ T cells sorted from blood. This TCR was recovered from a man aged 25-45 years in good health. The rearrangement uses TRBV10-3 and TRBJ1-1, with 7 bases matching TRBD1. In DNA, the CDR3 is TGTGCCATCAGTGAGGATGAGACAGGGAAGGCTTTCTTT. Translating it yields CAISEDETGKAFF.